This T cell receptor (beta chain) was identified in a study of blood T cell repertoires in COVID-19. Seattle patient enrollment occurred during active infection, with longitudinal follow-up thereafter. Only in-frame clones appear in the TCRdb table, and some are missing; sequencing was by immunoSEQ multiplex PCR. The sample includes under 65,000 clones, about nine tenths seen only once; the top ten take 22%. Germline loops: CDR1 SGHAT, CDR2 FQNNGV. There are 13 residues in the CDR3. Trimming stripped 3 bases from V and 5 bases from J, with 10 bases between. The V gene is TRBV11-2, the J gene TRBJ1-1, with D unclear. Sequenced material: peripheral blood. The sequence was collected from a woman aged 80 or over with COVID-19, enrolled during active disease. As DNA, the CDR3 is TGTGCCAGCAGCTTTACAAGGGAGACTGAAGCTTTCTTT. This encodes CASSFTRETEAFF.